The 14 T cell receptor beta chains below were found in one sample sequenced in a study of human T cells and chemical hapten exposure. Time point in this sample: patch test 1, 2 weeks after DPC sensitization. This sample's treatment: therapeutic diphenylcyclopropenone sensitization with weekly scalp DPC. From the RACE reads, TCRdb called clonotypes with MiXCR, one entry per CDR3 protein. The sample has roughly 380,000 distinct CDR3 sequences; more than 4.5% are singletons. The source material was whole blood, sampled in connection with sensitization to the hapten diphenylcyclopropenone (DPC). These receptors all stem from a woman between 50 and 59 years old with alopecia areata. Some clones in this sample may be carry-over from other donors' samples.

This clonotype was seen at least ten times. This chain uses TRBV5-1 with TRBJ2-7; possibly TRBD2 for D (5 bases). V lost 6 bases and J 0 bases, leaving 10 bases between the germline ends. The CDR3 extends over 13 amino acids. The germline V gene encodes CDR1 SGHRS and CDR2 YFSETQ. The CDR3 bases are TGCGCCAGCATGCGGGCGGGCTCCTACGAGCAGTACTTC. It is translated as CASMRAGSYEQYF.

There are many counts of this clonotype. V gene TRBV6-5 combines with J gene TRBJ2-7; possibly TRBD1 or TRBD2 for D (5 bases each). V gave up 6 bases and J gave up 0 bases, with 15 bases separating them. The CDR3 covers 15 residues. The germline V gene encodes CDR1 MNHEY and CDR2 SVGAGI. CDR3 sequence (DNA): TGTGCCAGCAGGACCGGGACGTTTAGCTCCTACGAGCAGTACTTC. This gives the protein CASRTGTFSSYEQYF.

The sample holds many counts of this clonotype. The rearrangement links TRBV6-5 to TRBJ1-1; the D is unclear. The V gene's germline CDR1 is MNHEY and CDR2 SVGAGI. Trimming removed 6 bases from V and 0 bases from J, with 17 bases in between. The CDR3 has 16 residues. CDR3 sequence (DNA): TGTGCCAGCAGACTTAGGACGGTCGACATGAACACTGAAGCTTTCTTT. Its translation is CASRLRTVDMNTEAFF.

In the case of this clonotype: A read error may produce the germline difference seen at one junction end. J is TRBJ1-1 and V is TRBV29-1; the D is unclear. This CDR3 is built from 11 residues. CDR1 is SQVTM and CDR2 is ANQGSEA in the germline V gene. CDR3 coding DNA: TGCAGCGCTACAAGGAACGCTGAAGCTTTCTTT. Translated: CSATRNAEAFF.

This clonotype was seen repeatedly, ten times or more. The chain employs TRBV7-9 and TRBJ2-3; D gene ambiguous. Trimming removed 2 bases at V and 3 bases at J, with 9 bases between. The length of the CDR3 is 14 residues. The germline V gene encodes CDR1 SEHNR and CDR2 FQNEAQ (reference sequence). The CDR3: CASSLRPETDTQYF. The CDR3 nucleotides read TGTGCCAGCAGCTTACGCCCAGAGACAGATACGCAGTATTTT.

The gene calls are TRBV20-1 and TRBJ2-3; D is uncertain. The germline V and J ends were trimmed by 3 bases and 2 bases, with 3 bases remaining between them. Germline CDR1 is DFQATT and CDR2 is SNEGSKA (reference sequence). The CDR3 is made up of 11 amino acids. The DNA for the CDR3 is TGCAGTGCTAGCGACACAGATACGCAGTATTTT. It encodes CSASDTDTQYF.

This clonotype was detected only a few times. The chain links TRBV5-6 to TRBJ2-3; D call uncertain. V lost 5 bases and J lost 13, with 14 bases in between. CDR1 is SGHDT and CDR2 is YYEEEE in the germline V gene. This CDR3 region has 11 residues. This CDR3 reads CASSLADKEYF. In nucleotides, the CDR3 is TGTGCCAGCAGTCTCGCCGACAAAGAGTATTTT.

V usage is TRBV29-1 and J usage is TRBJ1-2, with unresolved D. Trimming left V 6 bases short and J 0 bases short, with 5 bases between. The germline V gene has CDR1 SQVTM and CDR2 ANQGSEA. This CDR3 is built from 11 residues. The CDR3 DNA reads TGCAGCGTGGATACTAACTATGGCTACACCTTC. It encodes CSVDTNYGYTF.

This clonotype was recorded many times. The chain combines TRBV27 with TRBJ2-7; the D is unclear. This CDR3 has 14 amino acids. CDR1 and CDR2 (germline): MNHEY, SMNVEV (reference sequence). Deletions cut 2 bases from V and 0 bases from J, with 8 bases between. For the CDR3, the DNA is TGTGCCAGCAGTTTAGCTCCTAACTCCTACGAGCAGTACTTC. It encodes CASSLAPNSYEQYF.

This clonotype was recorded at least ten times. The chain recombines TRBV28 with TRBJ2-4; D is possibly TRBD2 (5 bases). V was clipped by 5 bases and J by 8 bases, with 13 bases between them. CDR1 and CDR2 from the germline V gene are MDHEN and SYDVKM. The CDR3 contains 13 residues. CDR3 region: CASSEASRDIQYF. CDR3 in DNA: TGTGCCAGCAGTGAAGCTAGCAGAGACATTCAGTACTTC.

There are a few counts of this clonotype. The chain carries TRBV2 and TRBJ1-2; 12 positions match TRBD1. The CDR3 has 17 residues. Germline V gene sequence: CDR1 SNHLY, CDR2 FYNNEI. V lost 0 bases and J lost 4; bases outside the gene matches: 6. The CDR3 spells CASSEAAWDRGLYGYTF. CDR3 coding DNA: TGTGCCAGCAGTGAAGCGGCATGGGACAGGGGGCTCTATGGCTACACCTTC. Together with reference TRBV2 and TRBJ1-2, the CDR3 gives the full variable domain: EPEVTQTPSHQVTQMGQEVILRCVPISNHLYFYWYRQILGQKVEFLVSFYNNEISEKSEIFDDQFSVERPDGSNFTLKIRSTKLEDSAMYFCASSEAAWDRGLYGYTFGSGTRLTVV.

On this clonotype itself: A much more abundant neighbour one base away suggests this may be a read error. The chain couples TRBV13 to TRBJ2-1, with D perhaps matching TRBD1 or TRBD2 (5 bases each). Germline-derived CDR1 and CDR2 are PRHDT and FYEKMQ (reference sequence). The CDR3 sequence is 13 residues long. Trimming pared 0 bases from V and 10 bases from J, leaving 10 bases between. The CDR3 reads CASSLGRGMEQFF. CDR3 coding DNA: TGTGCCAGCAGCTTAGGGAGGGGAATGGAGCAGTTCTTC.

The chain combines TRBV18 with TRBJ2-1, with D unresolved. Germline CDR1 reads KGHSH; CDR2 reads LQKENI. Deletions cut 2 bases from V and 4 bases from J, with 6 bases between. CDR3 length: 13 amino acids. CDR3 region: CASSPIQYNEQFF. In DNA form, the CDR3 reads TGTGCCAGCTCACCAATACAATACAATGAGCAGTTCTTC.

This clonotype was observed a handful of times. The J gene is TRBJ2-3, the V gene TRBV20-1; D unresolved. The CDR3 has 14 amino acids. Germline V gene lookup returns CDR1 DFQATT and CDR2 SNEGSKA (reference sequence). Trimming stripped 3 bases from V and 3 bases from J, with 13 bases between. The CDR3 spells CSASLHRGTDTQYF. CDR3 in DNA: TGCAGTGCTAGCCTCCACCGCGGAACAGATACGCAGTATTTT.